This T cell receptor (beta chain) was retrieved from a study of blood T cell repertoires in COVID-19. Study-wide context: Material from acute and convalescent COVID-19 was sourced from the United States, Italy and Spain. The analysed material was cDNA or gDNA that came from T cells, B-cell-depleted T cells, or PBMCs.

Original data processing: Amplification from reference gene primers served as the basis for estimated nucleated cell counts. Assay used: immunoSEQ multiplex PCR; TCRdb lists only in-frame clones, some missing. V and J calls plus clone size are reproduced from that table; the DNA served to infer D and trimming. The sample lists about 330,000 clones, 88% occurring once. The CDR3 totals 17 residues. V shed 3 bases and J shed 7 bases, with 22 bases lying between them. CDR1 and CDR2 from the germline V gene are SGHDT and YYEEEE. This clonotype was sampled from a woman aged 45-59 years with active or convalescent COVID-19. V usage is TRBV5-6 and J usage is TRBJ2-2, with D tentatively TRBD2 (6 bases). The sequencing sample was made of peripheral blood. CDR3 protein: CASSSWWRGGVDGELFF. The CDR3 DNA reads as TGTGCCAGCAGCTCCTGGTGGAGGGGAGGAGTTGACGGGGAGCTGTTTTTT. Based on the CDR3 plus reference TRBV5-6 and TRBJ2-2, the full variable domain is DAGVTQSPTHLIKTRGQQVTLRCSPKSGHDTVSWYQQALGQGPQFIFQYYEEEERQRGNFPDRFSGHQFPNYSSELNVNALLLGDSALYLCASSSWWRGGVDGELFFGEGSRLTVL.